Sequencing of this T cell receptor beta chain was carried out in a study of early T cells in non-severe SARS-CoV-2 infection. Across the study: Sequencing of bulk RNA from unsorted whole blood was done, without chain pairing. Broader study findings: Clonotype matching in VDJdb favored anti-spike CD8 responses and did not capture private and CD4 specificities.

The CDR3 covers 13 residues. CDR1 is LGHDT and CDR2 is YNNKEL in the germline V gene (reference sequence). Trimming took off 4 bases at V and 5 bases at J, with 9 bases between the two ends. This clonotype was counted ten times or more. What it binds is unknown. Attached unique molecular identifiers marked individual cDNA molecules. MiXCR, applied by TCRdb to the 5' RACE reads, yields one record per CDR3 protein. The sample holds about 70,000 distinct CDR3 sequences, around 10% seen once. The receptor's source is an adult who was a healthcare worker with PCR-confirmed SARS-CoV-2 infection or an uninfected control (not recorded which). The donor label of this sample is uncertain. The chain recombines TRBV3-1 with TRBJ2-1, with D perhaps TRBD2 (5 bases). The sequencing here drew on whole blood, taken at baseline. CDR3 loop: CASSLLGNNEQFF. The CDR3 nucleotides are TGTGCCAGCAGCCTTCTCGGGAACAATGAGCAGTTCTTC.